The clone carrying this T cell receptor beta chain was recorded only once. What it recognizes is unknown. Naivety among CD8 cells was defined by CD45RO negativity and positive CCR7 selection, thereby excluding terminally differentiated effector memory CD45RA+ cells. The donors, healthy adults who were HIV-negative, had experienced no recent acute infections or vaccinations. Germline V lookup: CDR1 SQVTM, CDR2 ANQGSEA. The CDR3 runs to 16 residues. The V gene lost 7 bases and the J gene lost 4 bases, with 24 bases spanning the gap. Assay: immunoSEQ multiplex PCR; the TCRdb copy retains only in-frame clones and omits some. Found here are around 600,000 clones, more than 95% of them singletons; the top ten hold more than 0.3%. This sample was included in a study of shared clonotypes between healthy human individuals. Whole-study results and caveats: Memory subsets generally showed lower estimated richness than naive subsets. Limited genetic and exposure-history diversity came from having few donors.

The V gene is TRBV29-1, the J gene TRBJ2-3; possible D gene TRBD2, 6 bases. The sample comprised naive CD8+ T cells sorted from blood. This clonotype was sampled from a man aged 25-45 years in good health. CDR3 sequence: CSGRYRNPGGADTQYF. The CDR3 DNA sequence: TGCAGCGGCCGGTACAGGAACCCCGGGGGAGCAGATACGCAGTATTTT.